These T cell receptor beta chains were read from a single sample in a study of human T cells and chemical hapten exposure. TCRdb analysed the reads with MiXCR anew, one entry per CDR3 protein. This table has about 120,000 distinct CDR3 sequences, about 7.7% appearing once. Input material: whole blood. The receptors originated from a human donor in good health. Some clones in this sample may be carry-over from other donors' samples. Both conserved end residues are part of each CDR3. The D gene is left open where the match is weak. The listing skips clone size in some rows; elsewhere it reads once, few, many or a size class.

len | j_gene | abundance | d_gene | v_gene | CDR3aa | CDR3nt
11 | TRBJ2-7 | few | - | TRBV7-9 | CASSPGGVQYF | TGTGCCAGCAGCCCGGGGGGCGTGCAGTACTTC
14 | TRBJ1-2 | few | TRBD1 | TRBV9 | CASSLGTGPHVYTF | TGTGCCAGCAGCCTGGGGACAGGCCCACATGTCTACACCTTC
14 | TRBJ1-1 | - | - | TRBV6-5 | CVSLPRPTWSEAFF | TGTGTCAGCTTGCCTAGGCCGACATGGAGTGAAGCTTTCTTT
16 | TRBJ2-3 | - | - | TRBV27 | CASSPRASKSTDTQYF | TGTGCCAGCAGTCCCCGGGCTAGCAAGAGCACAGATACGCAGTATTTT
13 | TRBJ1-6 | - | - | TRBV9 | CASSVNPNSPLHF | TGTGCCAGCAGCGTAAACCCTAATTCACCCCTCCACTTT
19 | TRBJ1-2 | many | TRBD1 | TRBV14 | CASSQDGIGTGGANYGYTF | TGTGCCAGCAGCCAAGATGGCATCGGGACAGGGGGCGCGAACTATGGCTACACCTTC
13 | TRBJ2-5 | few | - | TRBV29-1 | CSVVLPNEETQYF | TGCAGCGTTGTCTTACCGAACGAAGAGACCCAGTACTTC
12 | TRBJ2-2 | many | - | TRBV3-1 | CASSQQGGELFF | TGTGCCAGCAGCCAACAGGGAGGGGAGCTGTTTTTT
18 | TRBJ1-6 | - | - | TRBV20-1 | CSARDLRKTDSYNSPLHF | TGCAGTGCTAGAGATCTGAGGAAAACCGACTCCTATAATTCACCCCTCCACTTT
14 | TRBJ2-7 | many | TRBD1 | TRBV4-1 | CASSGTADSYEQYF | TGCGCCAGCTCCGGGACAGCCGACTCCTACGAGCAGTACTTC
14 | TRBJ1-6 | few | - | TRBV6-5 | CASSSEGFNSPLHF | TGTGCCAGCAGTTCCGAGGGGTTTAATTCACCCCTCCACTTT
15 | TRBJ1-2 | few | - | TRBV4-1 | CASSQEFGREGGYTF | TGCGCCAGCAGCCAAGAATTTGGCCGGGAGGGAGGCTACACCTTC
13 | TRBJ2-5 | once | - | TRBV7-9 | CASSSYRVETQYF | TGTGCCAGCAGCTCCTACAGGGTGGAGACCCAGTACTTC
13 | TRBJ2-1 | once | - | TRBV7-9 | CASSLVLKDEQFF | TGTGCCAGCAGCTTAGTCCTGAAGGATGAGCAGTTCTTC
13 | TRBJ2-5 | - | - | TRBV19 | CASGARAQETQYF | TGTGCCAGTGGGGCCAGGGCCCAAGAGACCCAGTACTTC
12 | TRBJ2-7 | - | - | TRBV4-2 | CASSQGNDEQYF | TGTGCCAGCAGCCAAGGGAACGACGAGCAGTACTTC
15 | TRBJ2-1 | many | TRBD2 | TRBV3-1 | CASSPTLAGVNEQFF | TGTGCCAGCAGCCCGACTCTAGCGGGGGTCAATGAGCAGTTCTTC
13 | TRBJ2-4 | few | - | TRBV5-6 | CASSQQGVLIQYF | TGTGCCAGCAGCCAACAGGGTGTTCTCATTCAGTACTTC
15 | TRBJ2-3 | many | TRBD2 | TRBV6-6 | CASSSRAGVADTQYF | TGTGCCAGCAGCTCTCGAGCGGGAGTGGCTGATACGCAGTATTTT
13 | TRBJ2-1 | few | - | TRBV12-3/TRBV12-4 | CASSPRNYNEQFF | TGTGCCAGCAGCCCCAGAAATTACAATGAGCAGTTCTTC
15 | TRBJ1-2 | few | TRBD1 | TRBV27 | CASSLGQGIYYGYTF | TGTGCCAGCAGTTTAGGACAGGGGATATACTATGGCTACACCTTC
15 | TRBJ2-6 | few | - | TRBV10-3 | CASSGDLLGANVLTF | TGTGCCTCATCAGGGGACCTCTTGGGGGCCAACGTCCTGACTTTC
17 | TRBJ2-4 | many | TRBD2 | TRBV29-1 | CSVEDRPRGGAKNIQYF | TGCAGCGTTGAAGATCGTCCCCGGGGGGGGGCCAAAAACATTCAGTACTTC